The 25 T cell receptor beta chains reported below all come from one sample, sequenced in a study of T cells after yellow fever vaccination. In TCRdb, the 5' RACE reads were re-called with MiXCR into one record per CDR3 protein. The table has 360,000 or so distinct CDR3 sequences, 11% seen once. The source material was PBMCs, sampled on the day of the first yellow fever vaccination. Receptors were obtained from a man aged 18 to 35 who received the YFV17D yellow fever vaccine.

The V call is TRBV7-9, the J call TRBJ2-3, with D perhaps given as TRBD1 or TRBD2 (5 bases each). Trimming removed 2 bases from V and 6 bases from J, with 15 bases in between. This CDR3 has 15 amino acids. Germline V gene sequence: CDR1 SEHNR, CDR2 FQNEAQ (reference sequence). In DNA form, the CDR3 reads TGTGCCAGCAGCTTAACCATCGGGACGTTGGATACGCAGTATTTT. Its translation is CASSLTIGTLDTQYF. Variable domain in full (rest from reference TRBV7-9 and TRBJ2-3): DTGVSQNPRHKITKRGQNVTFRCDPISEHNRLYWYRQTLGQGPEFLTYFQNEAQLEKSRLLSDRFSAERPKGSFSTLEIQRTEQGDSAMYLCASSLTIGTLDTQYFGPGTRLTVL.

This clonotype was picked up a small number of times. The V and J genes are TRBV7-9 and TRBJ2-1; 12 bases match TRBD2. CDR1 and CDR2 (germline): SEHNR, FQNEAQ (reference sequence). The CDR3 consists of 15 residues. With V trimmed by 5 bases and J by 4 bases, 3 bases remained unmatched. The CDR3 region is CASSRTSGAYNEQFF. Here the CDR3 DNA reads TGTGCCAGCAGCCGGACTAGCGGGGCTTACAATGAGCAGTTCTTC.

The chain employs TRBV12-3 or TRBV12-4 and TRBJ2-5; no definite D call. Trimming stripped 6 bases from V and 4 bases from J, with 6 bases between. The CDR3 contains 11 residues. CDR3 region: CASRATETQYF. The CDR3 DNA reads TGTGCCAGCAGGGCGACAGAGACCCAGTACTTC.

CDR3 sequence (DNA): TGCAGTGCTAGAGATTTCCCGGCGGGGGGGCCTCCTGAGCAGTTCTTC. Translated, it gives CSARDFPAGGPPEQFF. The chain uses TRBV20-1 and TRBJ2-1, with 9 bases lining up with TRBD2. V shed 0 bases and J 9 bases; nucleotides not matched to a gene: 12. Germline CDR1 DFQATT, CDR2 SNEGSKA (reference sequence). The CDR3 loop spans 16 amino acids.

This clonotype was picked up a small number of times. V is TRBV20-1 and J is TRBJ2-1; 7 bases are shared with TRBD2. Trimming removed 0 bases from V and 0 bases from J; junction bases left unmatched: 8. In germline, CDR1 is DFQATT, CDR2 SNEGSKA (reference sequence). This CDR3 has 17 amino acids. As DNA, the CDR3 is TGCAGTGCTAGAGATCCTGGGGGGGTAAACTCCTACAATGAGCAGTTCTTC. This codes for CSARDPGGVNSYNEQFF.

This clonotype was detected only a few times. The junction shows a germline mismatch at one end, possibly a read error. V and J are TRBV7-7 and TRBJ2-3; maybe TRBD2 (5 bases). The germline V gene has CDR1 SSHAT and CDR2 FNYEAQ (reference sequence). The CDR3 is made up of 16 amino acids. As DNA, the CDR3 is TGTGCTAGCAGCTCAGTCGGGGAAACTAGCACAGATACGCAGTATTTT. This translates into CASSSVGETSTDTQYF.

This clonotype was observed a few times. The genes are TRBV13 and TRBJ1-2, with TRBD1 as a possible D gene (5 bases). The CDR3 totals 14 residues. CDR1 is PRHDT, CDR2 FYEKMQ, per germline (reference sequence). Trimming took off 3 bases at V and 3 bases at J, with 11 bases between the two ends. CDR3 in DNA: TGTGCCAGCAGCTTGGCAGGGAAGTACTATGGCTACACCTTC. Encoded protein: CASSLAGKYYGYTF.

This clonotype was recorded many times. V gene TRBV4-1 combines with J gene TRBJ1-5, with D possibly TRBD1 on 5 matching bases. Trimming took off 2 bases at V and 0 bases at J, with 8 bases between the two ends. CDR1 MGHRA and CDR2 YSYEKL come from the germline V gene. CDR3 length: 15 amino acids. The CDR3 nucleotides read TGCGCCAGCAGCCAACGCAGGGTTAGCAATCAGCCCCAGCATTTT. Encoded protein: CASSQRRVSNQPQHF.

The chain recombines TRBV5-6 with TRBJ2-7, with 9 positions matching TRBD2. Per the germline V gene, CDR1 is SGHDT and CDR2 is YYEEEE. The CDR3 runs 15 residues. The V segment lost 4 bases and the J segment 3 bases; nucleotides outside the gene matches: 8. The CDR3: CASSRGIAGDYEQYF. The CDR3 region has the DNA TGTGCCAGCAGCCGGGGAATAGCGGGAGACTACGAGCAGTACTTC.

This clonotype has at least ten counts. The V call is TRBV7-2, the J call TRBJ1-1; no reliable D call. Germline V gene sequence: CDR1 SGHTA, CDR2 FQGNSA. The CDR3 contains 11 residues. The V and J ends lost 6 bases and 7 bases respectively, with 9 bases between them. This CDR3 reads CASSRSDEAFF. The CDR3 nucleotides are TGTGCCAGCAGTAGGTCGGATGAAGCTTTCTTT.

A few counts support this clonotype. This rearrangement joins TRBV7-2 to TRBJ2-3; D uncertain. V lost 3 bases, J lost 9 bases, and 16 bases lay in between. Germline CDR1 and CDR2: SGHTA and FQGNSA. The length of the CDR3 is 14 residues. The CDR3 sequence is CASSFLGLGNTQYF. For the CDR3, the DNA is TGTGCCAGCAGCTTTCTCGGATTGGGGAACACGCAGTATTTT.

This clonotype was seen at least ten times. The V call is TRBV12-3 or TRBV12-4, the J call TRBJ2-7; 7 positions agree with TRBD1. V shed 3 bases, J shed 4 bases, and the junction held 3 bases outside the gene matches. The CDR3 is 13 residues long. The CDR3 region has the DNA TGTGCCAGCAGTTTGGGGACAGTTTACGAGCAGTACTTC. This codes for CASSLGTVYEQYF.

This clonotype was detected only a few times. The CDR3 nucleotides are TGCGCCAGCAGCATAGGGACAGGGCGTGGCGAGCAGTACGTC. Its protein product is CASSIGTGRGEQYV. The V and J genes are TRBV5-1 and TRBJ2-7; 9 positions agree with TRBD1. The CDR3 extends over 14 amino acids. The V gene's germline CDR1 is SGHRS and CDR2 YFSETQ. The junction had 8 bases not matched to a gene; V was cut back by 4 bases and J by 6 bases.

This clonotype was detected only a few times. The CDR3: CASSYVQGYEQYF. The CDR3, as DNA: TGTGCCAGCAGTTACGTTCAGGGCTACGAGCAGTACTTC. V is TRBV6-5 and J is TRBJ2-7; tentatively, D is TRBD1 (5 bases). V gave up 2 bases and J gave up 3 bases, with 8 bases separating them. Germline CDR1 MNHEY, CDR2 SVGAGI. The CDR3 runs 13 residues.

This clonotype came up a few times. The V call is TRBV5-1, the J call TRBJ2-1; the match to TRBD1 covers 9 bases. The germline gives CDR1 SGHRS, CDR2 YFSETQ. V shed 6 bases, J shed 8 bases, and the junction held 12 bases outside the gene matches. This CDR3 comprises 15 residues. CDR3 sequence (DNA): TGCGCCAGCACACATGACAGGGGGATTCTAGATGAGCAGTTCTTC. Amino acids: CASTHDRGILDEQFF.

The chain recombines TRBV19 with TRBJ1-2; D not resolved. The CDR3 runs 13 residues. Trimming removed 6 bases at V and 5 bases at J, with 13 bases between. Looked up from germline, CDR1 is LNHDA and CDR2 is SQIVND (reference sequence). Here the CDR3 reads CASRRDTLYGYTF. The CDR3 DNA follows: TGTGCCAGTAGACGCGACACCTTATATGGCTACACCTTC.

In this sample, this clonotype turned up once. The chain employs TRBV7-9 and TRBJ1-1; D is uncertain. Deletions cut 1 base from V and 1 base from J, with 13 bases between. Germline V gene data show CDR1 as SEHNR and CDR2 as FQNEAQ (reference sequence). There are 16 residues in the CDR3. The DNA for the CDR3 is TGTGCCAGCAGCTTAGGTGCCACCCTGACGAACACTGAAGCTTTCTTT. It specifies CASSLGATLTNTEAFF.

The V and J genes are TRBV10-3 and TRBJ1-2; D possibly corresponds to TRBD1 (5 bases). Germline V lookup: CDR1 ENHRY, CDR2 SYGVKD. V lost 4 bases to trimming and J lost 0 bases, with 15 bases between them. The CDR3 sequence is 16 residues long. Here the CDR3 DNA reads TGTGCCATCAGTGGGGGTCAGGGACTAGCTAACTATGGCTACACCTTC. Protein product: CAISGGQGLANYGYTF.

The V gene is TRBV20-1, the J gene TRBJ1-5; possibly TRBD1 for D (6 bases). The CDR3 consists of 14 residues. Per germline, CDR1 DFQATT and CDR2 SNEGSKA (reference sequence). The ends were cut back, 1 base at V and 5 bases at J, with 12 bases in the middle. CDR3 sequence: CSARAGRGYQPQHF. The CDR3 DNA sequence: TGCAGTGCTAGAGCAGGGAGGGGGTATCAGCCCCAGCATTTT.

The chain carries TRBV5-1 and TRBJ1-2; maybe TRBD1 (5 bases). Germline CDR1 is SGHRS and CDR2 is YFSETQ. This CDR3 spans 17 amino acids. V was clipped by 4 bases and J by 5 bases, with 24 bases between them. The CDR3 region has the DNA TGCGCCAGCAGCCTCCGGGACGGCTTTTCCCCTCTGTATGGCTACACCTTC. It is translated as CASSLRDGFSPLYGYTF.

This clonotype turned up a few times. The gene calls are TRBV19 and TRBJ1-4, with a weak D call TRBD1 (5 bases). The V end was cut by 7 bases, the J end by 13 bases, with 13 bases between. CDR1 and CDR2 (germline): LNHDA, SQIVND (reference sequence). The CDR3 loop spans 11 amino acids. This CDR3 reads CASKEGRRLFF. The CDR3, as DNA: TGTGCCAGTAAGGAGGGGCGAAGACTGTTTTTT.

The rearrangement uses TRBV15 and TRBJ2-1; 8 bases line up with TRBD1. V lost 1 base, J lost 0 bases, and 2 bases stayed unmatched. CDR3 length: 16 amino acids. Germline V gene data show CDR1 as LNHNV and CDR2 as YYDKDF (reference sequence). CDR3 sequence: CATSRGQGSSYNEQFF. The CDR3 DNA follows: TGTGCCACCAGCAGAGGACAGGGGAGCTCCTACAATGAGCAGTTCTTC.

This clonotype was detected a few times. This chain connects TRBV7-8 to TRBJ2-1, with D perhaps being TRBD1 or TRBD2 (5 bases each). Germline V CDR1 and CDR2: SGHVS, FQNEAQ. The CDR3 runs to 15 residues. V lost 6 bases and J lost 8, with 20 bases in between. CDR3 coding DNA: TGTGCCAGCAGACCACAGACTCGAGGGGTGGATGAGCAGTTCTTC. Translation gives CASRPQTRGVDEQFF. The full variable domain, completed using reference TRBV7-8 and TRBJ2-1, is GAGVSQSPRYKVAKRGQDVALRCDPISGHVSLFWYQQALGQGPEFLTYFQNEAQLDKSGLPSDRFFAERPEGSVSTLKIQRTQQEDSAVYLCASRPQTRGVDEQFFGPGTRLTVL.

The chain links TRBV5-1 to TRBJ2-1, with D possibly being TRBD1 (6 bases). Per germline, CDR1 SGHRS and CDR2 YFSETQ. CDR3 length: 15 amino acids. V lost 5 bases and J 6 bases, leaving 18 bases between the germline ends. The CDR3 bases are TGCGCCAGCAGGATGACAGGCGACAACCTCAATGAGCAGTTCTTC. Protein product: CASRMTGDNLNEQFF.

The V call is TRBV7-3, the J call TRBJ1-1; D ambiguous. The CDR3 consists of 12 residues. Looked up from germline, CDR1 is SGHTA and CDR2 is FQGTGA. V was cut by 7 bases and J by 1 base, with 7 bases left in between. The CDR3 region is CASKGGNTEAFF. The CDR3 DNA sequence: TGTGCCAGCAAGGGCGGGAACACTGAAGCTTTCTTT.